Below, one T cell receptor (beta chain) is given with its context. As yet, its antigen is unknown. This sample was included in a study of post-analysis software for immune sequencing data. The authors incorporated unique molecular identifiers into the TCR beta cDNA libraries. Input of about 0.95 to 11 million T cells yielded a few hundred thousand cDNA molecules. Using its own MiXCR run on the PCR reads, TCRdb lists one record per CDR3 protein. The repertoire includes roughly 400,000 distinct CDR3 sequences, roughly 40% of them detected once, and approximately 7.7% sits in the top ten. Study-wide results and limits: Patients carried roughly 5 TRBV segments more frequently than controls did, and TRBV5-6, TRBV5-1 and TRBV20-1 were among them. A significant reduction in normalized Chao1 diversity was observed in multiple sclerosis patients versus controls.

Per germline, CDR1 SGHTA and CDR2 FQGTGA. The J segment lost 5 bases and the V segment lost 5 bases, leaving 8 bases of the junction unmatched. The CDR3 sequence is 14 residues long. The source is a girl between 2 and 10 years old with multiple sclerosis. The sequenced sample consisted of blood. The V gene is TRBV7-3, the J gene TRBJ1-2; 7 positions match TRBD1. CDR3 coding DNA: TGTGCCAGCAGCCGGGGACAGTCTGTTTATGGCTACACCTTC. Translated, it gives CASSRGQSVYGYTF.